The 22 T cell receptor beta chains in this list originate from one sample, sequenced in a study of T cell responses to AZD1222 COVID-19 vaccine. Repertoires were generated with immunoSEQ multiplex PCR, while TCRdb's copy carries only in-frame clones and drops some. Across more than 110,000 clones, the top ten clones capture around 2.2% of the sample. Sequenced: peripheral blood. These receptors all stem from an adult in good health.

The CDR3 DNA follows: TGTGCCAGCAGTGCCGGGACAGGGGTCTACGAGCAGTACTTC. It is translated as CASSAGTGVYEQYF. The chain has TRBV27 and TRBJ2-7, with 10 bases that match TRBD1. Germline trimming cut 5 bases from V and 3 bases from J; bases unmatched to any gene: 4. The germline gives CDR1 MNHEY, CDR2 SMNVEV (reference sequence). The CDR3 has 14 amino acids.

Of note for this clone: This specimen includes other DNA sequences encoding the same CDR3. The chain joins TRBV7-2 to TRBJ1-5; 8 bases map to TRBD1. Unmatched junction bases numbered 0, after V lost 1 base and J lost 4 bases. The CDR3 is 14 residues long. Germline V gives CDR1 SGHTA, CDR2 FQGNSA. The CDR3 region is CASSLGQGNQPQHF. The DNA of the CDR3 is TGTGCCAGCAGCTTAGGACAGGGGAATCAGCCCCAGCATTTT.

J is TRBJ1-5 and V is TRBV19; 7 bases are shared with TRBD1. The CDR3 is 16 residues long. Germline CDR1 LNHDA, CDR2 SQIVND (reference sequence). V shed 3 bases, J shed 7 bases, and the junction held 12 bases outside the gene matches. The CDR3 sequence is CASSILTVTGKQPQHF. CDR3 DNA sequence: TGTGCCAGTAGTATTTTGACGGTGACAGGGAAGCAGCCCCAGCATTTT. Looking up the rest from reference TRBV19 and TRBJ1-5 gives the full variable domain: DGGITQSPKYLFRKEGQNVTLSCEQNLNHDAMYWYRQDPGQGLRLIYYSQIVNDFQKGDIAEGYSVSREKKESFPLTVTSAQKNPTAFYLCASSILTVTGKQPQHFGDGTRLSIL.

The chain joins TRBV4-2 to TRBJ1-5, with D perhaps TRBD1 (5 bases). The CDR3 consists of 16 residues. The V gene's germline CDR1 is LGHNA and CDR2 YNFKEQ. V lost 2 bases to trimming and J lost 2 bases, with 13 bases between them. The CDR3 spells CASSQKGQGGNQPQHF. CDR3 DNA sequence: TGTGCCAGCAGCCAAAAGGGGCAGGGAGGCAATCAGCCCCAGCATTTT.

The chain carries TRBV11-2 and TRBJ2-7, with D tentatively TRBD1 or TRBD2 (5 bases each). The V and J ends lost 4 bases and 3 bases respectively, with 25 bases between them. The CDR3 is 18 amino acids. CDR1 and CDR2 (germline): SGHAT, FQNNGV. The CDR3: CASSSSGTTPWGIYEQYF. The CDR3 DNA is TGTGCCAGCAGCTCATCCGGGACGACCCCCTGGGGCATCTACGAGCAGTACTTC.

The rearrangement joins TRBV28 to TRBJ1-2; 7 bases agree with TRBD1. The CDR3 runs to 15 residues. The V gene end was trimmed by 4 bases and the J gene end by 4 bases; junction bases not matched to a gene: 9. Germline V CDR1 and CDR2: MDHEN, SYDVKM. DNA of the CDR3: TGTGCCAGCAGTTCCCCGCCACAGGGGCCCTATGGCTACACCTTC. Protein product: CASSSPPQGPYGYTF.

This chain connects TRBV5-1 to TRBJ1-2; D uncertain. Looked up from germline, CDR1 is SGHRS and CDR2 is YFSETQ. Trimming shortened V by 3 bases and J by 5 bases, and 14 bases separated the two germline ends. The CDR3 has 14 amino acids. In nucleotides, the CDR3 is TGCGCCAGCAGCTCCGACGGACCTACTTATGGCTACACCTTC. Protein sequence: CASSSDGPTYGYTF.

The V and J genes are TRBV5-1 and TRBJ1-2; TRBD1 agrees at 9 bases. The J segment lost 4 bases and the V segment lost 0 bases, leaving 13 bases of the junction unmatched. Per the germline V gene, CDR1 is SGHRS and CDR2 is YFSETQ. The CDR3 has 18 residues. The CDR3 DNA reads as TGCGCCAGCAGCTTGGGGAACCGGGACAGGGTTCGTGGCTATGGCTACACCTTC. It codes for CASSLGNRDRVRGYGYTF.

This chain links TRBV7-9 with TRBJ1-4; a possible D gene is TRBD1 (6 bases). Germline values: CDR1 SEHNR, CDR2 FQNEAQ (reference sequence). The CDR3 is 16 residues long. Trimming stripped 1 base from V and 8 bases from J, with 17 bases between. In DNA form, the CDR3 reads TGTGCCAGCAGCTTAGGCCCCAACCGAGGGGGAGAAAAACTGTTTTTT. As protein: CASSLGPNRGGEKLFF.

This chain links TRBV7-9 with TRBJ2-1, with a possible D match to TRBD2 (6 bases). Germline V gene data show CDR1 as SEHNR and CDR2 as FQNEAQ (reference sequence). V was shortened by 4 bases and J by 1 base, with 17 bases between the two germline ends. CDR3 length equals 17 residues. The CDR3, as DNA: TGTGCCAGCAGCTCGTCGGGGGTGCGAGATTCCTACAATGAGCAGTTCTTC. Translation gives CASSSSGVRDSYNEQFF.

This rearrangement joins TRBV27 to TRBJ1-2; 8 bases are a match to TRBD1. V gave up 2 bases and J gave up 8 bases; unmatched junction bases: 19. Germline-derived CDR1 and CDR2 are MNHEY and SMNVEV (reference sequence). This CDR3 spans 18 amino acids. The DNA of the CDR3 is TGTGCCAGCAGTTTAGGGGTGGACAGGGTGAGAAATATAGACGGCTACACCTTC. This codes for CASSLGVDRVRNIDGYTF.

V gene TRBV7-8 combines with J gene TRBJ1-1; 10 bases agree with TRBD1. Unmatched junction bases numbered 14, after V lost 5 bases and J lost 11 bases. The CDR3 sequence is 15 residues long. The V gene's germline CDR1 is SGHVS and CDR2 FQNEAQ. The CDR3 bases are TGTGCCAGCAGCCCGGATCGGGACAGGGGACGATTGGCTTTCTTT. It yields the protein CASSPDRDRGRLAFF.

The genes are TRBV7-2 and TRBJ1-1; 7 bases agree with TRBD1. The V gene end was trimmed by 4 bases and the J gene end by 3 bases; junction bases not matched to a gene: 14. Germline CDR1 reads SGHTA; CDR2 reads FQGNSA. This CDR3 is built from 17 residues. The CDR3 DNA sequence: TGTGCCAGCAGCTCCCCCGGAGGGTGGGACAGAGACACTGAAGCTTTCTTT. As protein: CASSSPGGWDRDTEAFF.

The V gene is TRBV19, the J gene TRBJ1-2; the match to TRBD1 covers 12 bases. CDR3 size: 15 residues. The V gene's germline CDR1 is LNHDA and CDR2 SQIVND (reference sequence). The V and J ends lost 3 bases and 5 bases, in that order; junction bases with no gene match: 4. CDR3 residues: CASSIGTGGDYGYTF. As DNA, the CDR3 is TGTGCCAGTAGTATCGGGACAGGGGGCGATTATGGCTACACCTTC.

DNA for the CDR3: TGTGCCAGCAGCTCAGGGACGGGCGCAGATACGCAGTATTTT. Residues: CASSSGTGADTQYF. This chain joins TRBV7-9 and TRBJ2-3, with D perhaps being TRBD1 or TRBD2 (5 bases each). CDR1 is SEHNR and CDR2 is FQNEAQ in the germline V gene (reference sequence). The CDR3 is 14 amino acids. The V end lost 4 bases, the J end lost 4 bases, and 12 bases lay between the germline ends. Looking up the rest from reference TRBV7-9 and TRBJ2-3 gives the full variable domain: DTGVSQNPRHKITKRGQNVTFRCDPISEHNRLYWYRQTLGQGPEFLTYFQNEAQLEKSRLLSDRFSAERPKGSFSTLEIQRTEQGDSAMYLCASSSGTGADTQYFGPGTRLTVL.

The rearrangement uses TRBV4-1 and TRBJ1-3; no clear D. Germline V CDR1 and CDR2: MGHRA, YSYEKL. V lost 5 bases and J 1 base, leaving 15 bases between the germline ends. The CDR3 loop spans 16 amino acids. CDR3 protein: CASSSPGSTSGNTIYF. As DNA, the CDR3 is TGCGCCAGCAGCTCCCCAGGATCGACTTCTGGAAACACCATATATTTT.

The rearrangement joins TRBV19 to TRBJ2-1; 12 positions match TRBD2. This CDR3 has 18 residues. The V gene end was trimmed by 7 bases and the J gene end by 3 bases; junction bases not matched to a gene: 13. Looked up from germline, CDR1 is LNHDA and CDR2 is SQIVND (reference sequence). The CDR3: CASKLSATSGGFYNEQFF. In DNA form, the CDR3 reads TGTGCCAGTAAGCTCTCGGCTACTAGCGGGGGGTTCTACAATGAGCAGTTCTTC.

The chain combines TRBV29-1 with TRBJ2-6; a weak D match, TRBD1 (6 bases). Per germline, CDR1 SQVTM and CDR2 ANQGSEA. The CDR3 contains 15 residues. The ends were cut back, 1 base at V and 8 bases at J, with 15 bases in the middle. The CDR3 DNA is TGCAGCGTTGAAGGTTCGACAGGTAGGACCAACGTCCTGACTTTC. Amino acid sequence: CSVEGSTGRTNVLTF.

CDR3 coding DNA: TGCAGCGTTCTAGACAGGGGGCGACACGAGCAGTACTTC. This codes for CSVLDRGRHEQYF. V gene TRBV29-1 combines with J gene TRBJ2-7, with TRBD1 identical over 10 bases. The CDR3 is 13 residues long. V shed 5 bases, J shed 5 bases, and the junction held 6 bases outside the gene matches. CDR1 and CDR2 (germline): SQVTM, ANQGSEA.

V and J are TRBV6-1 and TRBJ1-4; no definite D call. V was cut by 3 bases and J by 7 bases, with 21 bases left in between. This CDR3 contains 17 residues. The germline V gene has CDR1 MNHNS and CDR2 SASEGT. The CDR3, as DNA: TGTGCCAGCAGTGATCCCGGTAATCTGATCCCTCGTGAAAAACTGTTTTTT. It translates to CASSDPGNLIPREKLFF.

This sequence joins TRBV18 and TRBJ1-1; TRBD1 might be the D (5 bases). This CDR3 has 15 amino acids. V was pared by 2 bases and J by 0 bases, with 10 bases between. Germline CDR1 reads KGHSH; CDR2 reads LQKENI. DNA of the CDR3: TGTGCCAGCTCACCAGAGGCAGGGTTGAACACTGAAGCTTTCTTT. This codes for CASSPEAGLNTEAFF. The complete variable domain, with remaining parts taken from reference TRBV18 and TRBJ1-1, reads NAGVMQNPRHLVRRRGQEARLRCSPMKGHSHVYWYRQLPEEGLKFMVYLQKENIIDESGMPKERFSAEFPKEGPSILRIQQVVRGDSAAYFCASSPEAGLNTEAFFGQGTRLTVV.

The V gene is TRBV19, the J gene TRBJ1-1, with a tentative D call TRBD1 (5 bases). Germline lookup yields CDR1 LNHDA and CDR2 SQIVND (reference sequence). The CDR3 contains 14 residues. V gave up 5 bases and J gave up 1 base, with 11 bases separating them. CDR3 protein: CASSPLTGNTEAFF. CDR3 sequence (DNA): TGTGCCAGTAGTCCGCTCACAGGGAACACTGAAGCTTTCTTT.